At least ten counts were recorded for the clone carrying this TCR beta chain. The time point is: sample taken at primary tumor resection. Sequencing covered unsorted whole RNA taken from tumor, nontumor lung or frozen PBMC. Trimming cost V 5 bases and J 7 bases, with 17 bases left between them. This CDR3 is 13 amino acids long. Germline V gene data show CDR1 as GTSNPN and CDR2 as SVGIG (reference sequence). The data belong to a study of spatial heterogeneity in lung cancer. Carried by each TCR cDNA molecule was a unique molecular identifier. Via MiXCR, TCRdb re-called the 5' RACE reads, giving one row per CDR3 protein. The sample consists of about 21,000 distinct CDR3 sequences, around 5% of them appearing once.

Sequencing was performed on PBMCs, taken at surgery. The receptor's source is a male donor with early-stage non-small cell lung cancer. V is TRBV30 and J is TRBJ1-1; possible D gene TRBD1, 5 bases. CDR3 loop: CAWLPGGKSEAFF. In DNA form, the CDR3 reads TGTGCCTGGCTCCCGGGGGGTAAGAGTGAAGCTTTCTTT. The whole variable domain, filled in from reference TRBV30 and TRBJ1-1, reads SQTIHQWPATLVQPVGSPLSLECTVEGTSNPNLYWYRQAAGRGLQLLFYSVGIGQISSEVPQNLSASRPQDRQFILSSKKLLLSDSGFYLCAWLPGGKSEAFFGQGTRLTVV.